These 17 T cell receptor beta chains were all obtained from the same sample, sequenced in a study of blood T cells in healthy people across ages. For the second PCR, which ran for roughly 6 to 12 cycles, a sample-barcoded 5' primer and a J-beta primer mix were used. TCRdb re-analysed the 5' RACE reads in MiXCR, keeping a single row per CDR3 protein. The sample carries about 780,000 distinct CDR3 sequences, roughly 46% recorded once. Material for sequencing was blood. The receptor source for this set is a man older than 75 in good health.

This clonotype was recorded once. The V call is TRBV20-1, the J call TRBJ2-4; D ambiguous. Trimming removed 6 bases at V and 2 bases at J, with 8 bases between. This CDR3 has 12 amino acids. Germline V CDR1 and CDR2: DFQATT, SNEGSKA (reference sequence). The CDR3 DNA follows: TGCAGTGCGGCGGCGCCCAAAAACATTCAGTACTTC. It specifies CSAAAPKNIQYF.

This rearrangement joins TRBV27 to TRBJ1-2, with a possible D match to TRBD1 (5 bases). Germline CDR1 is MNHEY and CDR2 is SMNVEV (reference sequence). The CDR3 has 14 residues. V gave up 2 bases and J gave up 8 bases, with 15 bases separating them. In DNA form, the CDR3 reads TGTGCCAGCAGTTTAGGCCAGGGAATAAAGGGCTACACCTTC. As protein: CASSLGQGIKGYTF.

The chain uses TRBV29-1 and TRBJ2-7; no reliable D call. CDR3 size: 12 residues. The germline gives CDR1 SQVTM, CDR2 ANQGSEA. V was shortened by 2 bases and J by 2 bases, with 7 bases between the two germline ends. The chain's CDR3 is CSVEQAPYEQYF. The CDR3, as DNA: TGCAGCGTTGAACAGGCTCCCTACGAGCAGTACTTC.

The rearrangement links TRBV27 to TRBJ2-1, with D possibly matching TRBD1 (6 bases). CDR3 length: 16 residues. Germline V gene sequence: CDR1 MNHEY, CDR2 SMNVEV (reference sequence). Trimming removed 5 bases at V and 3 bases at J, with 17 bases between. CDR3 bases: TGTGCCAGCAGTCCTTATAGGGGGATCGTCTACAATGAGCAGTTCTTC. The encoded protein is CASSPYRGIVYNEQFF.

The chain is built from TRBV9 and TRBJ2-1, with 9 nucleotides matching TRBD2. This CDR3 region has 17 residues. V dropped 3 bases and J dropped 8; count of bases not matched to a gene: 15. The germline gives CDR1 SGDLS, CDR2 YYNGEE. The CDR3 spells CASSGLREGLSMDEQFF. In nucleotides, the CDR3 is TGTGCCAGCAGCGGACTGCGGGAGGGCCTATCGATGGATGAGCAGTTCTTC.

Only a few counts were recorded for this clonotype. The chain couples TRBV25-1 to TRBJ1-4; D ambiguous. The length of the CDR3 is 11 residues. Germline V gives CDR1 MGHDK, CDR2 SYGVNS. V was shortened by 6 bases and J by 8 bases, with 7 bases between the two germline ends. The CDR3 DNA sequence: TGTGCCAGCAGACACCTGGAAAAACTGTTTTTT. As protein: CASRHLEKLFF.

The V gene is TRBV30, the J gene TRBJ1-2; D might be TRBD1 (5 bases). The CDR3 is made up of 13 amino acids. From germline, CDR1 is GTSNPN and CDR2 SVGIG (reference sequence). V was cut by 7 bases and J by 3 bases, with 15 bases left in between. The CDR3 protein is CASTNRPDYGYTF. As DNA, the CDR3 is TGTGCCTCGACTAACAGGCCAGACTATGGCTACACCTTC.

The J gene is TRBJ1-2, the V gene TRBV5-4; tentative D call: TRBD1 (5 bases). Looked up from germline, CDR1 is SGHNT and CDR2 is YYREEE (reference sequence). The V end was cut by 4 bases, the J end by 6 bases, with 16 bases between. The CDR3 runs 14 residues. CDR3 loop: CASSPVPGRDGYTF. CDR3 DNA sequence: TGTGCCAGCAGCCCTGTCCCAGGGAGGGATGGCTACACCTTC.

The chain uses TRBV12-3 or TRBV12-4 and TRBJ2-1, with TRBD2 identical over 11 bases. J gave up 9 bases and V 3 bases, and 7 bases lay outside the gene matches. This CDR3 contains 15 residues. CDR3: CASSLGSGRAVEQFF. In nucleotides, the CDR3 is TGTGCCAGCAGTTTGGGTAGCGGGAGGGCCGTTGAGCAGTTCTTC.

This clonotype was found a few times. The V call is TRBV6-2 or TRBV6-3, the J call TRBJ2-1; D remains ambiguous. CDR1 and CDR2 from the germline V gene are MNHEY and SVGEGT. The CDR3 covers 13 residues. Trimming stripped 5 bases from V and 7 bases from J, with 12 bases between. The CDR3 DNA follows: TGTGCCAGCAGTGCTTTTTCCGGGAATGAGCAGTTCTTC. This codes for CASSAFSGNEQFF.

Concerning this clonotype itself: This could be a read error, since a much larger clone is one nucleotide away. The CDR3 region is CASSLLAGEGDTQYF. CDR3 sequence (DNA): TGTGCCAGCAGCTTACTAGCGGGAGAGGGAGATACGCAGTATTTT. The chain is built from TRBV7-6 and TRBJ2-3, with 10 bases matching TRBD2. J gave up 5 bases and V 2 bases, and 4 bases lay outside the gene matches. The CDR3 is 15 residues long. Germline CDR1 is SGHVS and CDR2 is FNYEAQ. Looking up the rest from reference TRBV7-6 and TRBJ2-3 gives the full variable domain: GAGVSQSPRYKVTKRGQDVALRCDPISGHVSLYWYRQALGQGPEFLTYFNYEAQQDKSGLPNDRFSAERPEGSISTLTIQRTEQRDSAMYRCASSLLAGEGDTQYFGPGTRLTVL.

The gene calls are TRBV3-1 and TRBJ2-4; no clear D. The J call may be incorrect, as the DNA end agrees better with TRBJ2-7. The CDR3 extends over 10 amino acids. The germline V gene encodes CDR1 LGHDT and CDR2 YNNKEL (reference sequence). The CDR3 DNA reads TGTGCCACGGGCGGCTACGAGCAGTACTTC. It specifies CATGGYEQYF.

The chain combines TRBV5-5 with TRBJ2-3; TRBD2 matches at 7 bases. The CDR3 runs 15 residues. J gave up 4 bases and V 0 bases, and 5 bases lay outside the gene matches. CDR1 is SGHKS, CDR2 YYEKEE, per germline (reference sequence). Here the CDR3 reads CASSLEGLPPDTQYF. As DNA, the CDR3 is TGTGCCAGCAGCTTGGAGGGACTACCGCCAGATACGCAGTATTTT.

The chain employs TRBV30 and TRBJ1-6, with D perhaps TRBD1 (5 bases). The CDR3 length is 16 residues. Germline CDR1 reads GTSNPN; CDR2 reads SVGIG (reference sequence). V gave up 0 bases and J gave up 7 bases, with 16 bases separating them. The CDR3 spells CAWSVWGTGPNSPLHF. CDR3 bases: TGTGCCTGGAGTGTATGGGGGACGGGGCCAAATTCACCCCTCCACTTT.

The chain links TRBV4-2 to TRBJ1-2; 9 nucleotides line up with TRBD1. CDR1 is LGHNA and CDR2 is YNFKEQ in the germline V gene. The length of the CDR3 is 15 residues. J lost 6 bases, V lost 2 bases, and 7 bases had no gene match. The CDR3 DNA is TGTGCCAGCAGCCAAACACGACAGGGGGGTCATGGCTACACCTTC. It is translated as CASSQTRQGGHGYTF.

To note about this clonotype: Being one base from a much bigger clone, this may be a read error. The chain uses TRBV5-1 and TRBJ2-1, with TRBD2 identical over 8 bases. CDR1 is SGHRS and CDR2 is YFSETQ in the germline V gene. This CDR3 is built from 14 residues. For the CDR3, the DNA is TGCGCCAACAGCCAACAGACTAGCGCCAATGAGCAGTTCTTC. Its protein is CANSQQTSANEQFF.

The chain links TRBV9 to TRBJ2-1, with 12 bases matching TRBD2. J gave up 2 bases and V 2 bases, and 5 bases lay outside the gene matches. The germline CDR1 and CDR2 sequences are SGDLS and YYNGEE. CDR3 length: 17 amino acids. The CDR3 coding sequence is TGTGCCAGCAGCGTCCGGCTAGCGGGAGGGCCCTACAATGAGCAGTTCTTC. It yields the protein CASSVRLAGGPYNEQFF.